This record looks at one T cell receptor (beta chain) sequence and its context. This clonotype was recorded many times. This clone's antigen is unknown. Base quality data are lacking; no much larger clone is found one base away. The time point label, read with the paper, signifies: patch test 2, 6 weeks after DPC sensitization. What the treatment or condition label conveys for this sample: therapeutic diphenylcyclopropenone sensitization with weekly scalp DPC. At every patch-test visit, the blood draw took place before the patch test was put on. Eligible patients were aged 18 to 70, diagnosed with alopecia, deemed suitable for DPC therapy, and excluded if pregnant. Total RNA was extracted from unfractionated whole blood that had been collected in Tempus Blood RNA tubes. The sample comes from a study of human T cells and chemical hapten exposure (dated by TCRdb to the early 2020s). Background on the whole study: For sensitization, 2% DPC in acetone was applied to a roughly 2 cm by roughly 2 cm area of upper inner arm skin. Weekly therapeutic DPC doses were additionally applied to the scalp of patients throughout the roughly 24-week study period. Patch testing on the upper back used Finn chambers containing 0.01% DPC, with scoring done after 6 days according to International Contact Dermatitis Research Group standards. The mostly female patient cohort included alopecia areata with under or over 50% scalp involvement, alopecia totalis and alopecia universalis. Libraries were pooled for sequencing, and per-sample TCR yields varied mainly because of small differences in library volumes within the pool. The study tracked peripheral blood TCR repertoire changes in vivo during primary and secondary sensitization to the hapten diphenylcyclopropenone (DPC) in alopecia patients. Blood was sampled from patients pre-sensitization (week 0) and at 2, 6 and about 24 weeks after DPC sensitization. About 27 alopecia patients gave blood for TCR sequencing at one to four time points (pre-sensitization, 2, 6 and 24 weeks).

CDR1 SGHNT and CDR2 YYREEE were looked up in the germline V gene (reference sequence). V and J lose 0 bases and 8 bases, and a span of 18 bases separates them. Its CDR3 holds 16 amino acids, cysteine through phenylalanine. The only DNA kept is the CDR3, 48 bases in frame from the first base. General findings and caveats noted by the study authors: Repeated subsampling changed both the strength of the expansion versus patch-test correlation and the threshold at which the correlation became significant. The number of PT1 expanded TCRs positively correlated with patch test score, significant at thresholds 8, 16 and 32 but not 4. The number of TCRs above 1 in 1000 frequency did not change with DPC sensitization; there was no evidence of global repertoire structure alterations. Because every patient had alopecia, a presumed autoimmune disease, the patients' immune response might differ from that of healthy individuals. Significantly more large CDR3 similarity clusters were formed by expanded TCRs than by pre-sensitization or healthy control sets, consistent with antigen-driven responses.

The library was generated by RACE. Sequencing used a NextSeq 500. During library preparation, unique molecular identifiers were attached to individual cDNA molecules so that TCRs could be counted in a quantitative, reproducible way. Each blood RNA sample was used to sequence both TCR alpha and TCR beta chains. The published analysis was carried out like this. The median number of TCRs per sample was some 100,000, ranging from roughly 23,224 to 700,000. V, J and CDR3 annotation of the TCR reads was carried out using the Decombinator software suite. To make PS versus PT1 abundance plots, every sample was subsampled to the same number of TCRs (28,000). TCRs were defined as expanded if absent before sensitization and observed at least eight times at the 2-week time point. The public sequencing data were trimmed at Q25 with fastp and processed into clonotypes with MiXCR by TCRdb, which kept only in-frame beta chains. Each record represents a unique CDR3 protein, reported with the most common genes and DNA among its rows. The V and J calls reflect TCRdb's pipeline rather than the authors' work. The sample records 140,000 or so distinct CDR3 sequences, about 11% of which are singletons. The ten largest account for roughly 1.4% of the sample.

The sequence joins TRBV5-4 to TRBJ2-1, with TRBD2 perhaps the D gene, on 5 matching bases. Here the sequenced sample was whole blood, taken in connection with sensitization to the hapten diphenylcyclopropenone (DPC). The clonotype was recovered from a woman aged 45 to 65 with alopecia areata. Some clones in this sample may be carry-over from other donors' samples. The CDR3 is CASSLGSTSSLYEQFF. The nucleotide sequence reads TGTGCCAGCAGCTTGGGGTCTACTAGTTCTCTTTATGAGCAGTTCTTC.